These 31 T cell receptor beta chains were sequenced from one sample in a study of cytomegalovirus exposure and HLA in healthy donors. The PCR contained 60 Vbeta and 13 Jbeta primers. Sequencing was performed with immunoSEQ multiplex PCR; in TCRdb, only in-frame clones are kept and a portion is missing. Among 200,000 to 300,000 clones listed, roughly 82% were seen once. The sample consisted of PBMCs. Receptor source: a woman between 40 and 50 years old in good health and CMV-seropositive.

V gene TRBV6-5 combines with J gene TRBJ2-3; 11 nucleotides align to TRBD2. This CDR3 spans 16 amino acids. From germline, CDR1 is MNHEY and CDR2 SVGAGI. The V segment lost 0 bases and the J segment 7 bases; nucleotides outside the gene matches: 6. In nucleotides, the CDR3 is TGTGCCAGCAGTTACTCGAAACTAGCGGGAGTATATACGCAGTATTTT. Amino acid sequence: CASSYSKLAGVYTQYF.

The CDR3: CASSLVEVIQDTQYF. The DNA for the CDR3 is TGTGCCAGCAGCTTGGTCGAAGTCATTCAGGATACGCAGTATTTT. The chain uses TRBV5-5 and TRBJ2-3; D remains unclear. The length of the CDR3 is 15 residues. Trimming shortened V by 0 bases and J by 6 bases, and 14 bases separated the two germline ends. CDR1 SGHKS and CDR2 YYEKEE come from the germline V gene (reference sequence).

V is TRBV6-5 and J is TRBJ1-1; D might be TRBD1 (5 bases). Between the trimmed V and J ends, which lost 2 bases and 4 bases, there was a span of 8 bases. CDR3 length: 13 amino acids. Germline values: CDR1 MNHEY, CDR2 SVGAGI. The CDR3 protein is CASSYVGPTEAFF. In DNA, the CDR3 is TGTGCCAGCAGTTACGTGGGGCCCACTGAAGCTTTCTTT.

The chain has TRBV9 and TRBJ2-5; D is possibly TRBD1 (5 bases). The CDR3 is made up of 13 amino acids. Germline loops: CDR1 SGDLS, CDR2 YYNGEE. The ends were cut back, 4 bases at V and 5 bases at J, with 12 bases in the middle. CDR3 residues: CASSLQSGETQYF. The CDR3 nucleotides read TGTGCCAGCAGCTTACAATCAGGGGAGACCCAGTACTTC.

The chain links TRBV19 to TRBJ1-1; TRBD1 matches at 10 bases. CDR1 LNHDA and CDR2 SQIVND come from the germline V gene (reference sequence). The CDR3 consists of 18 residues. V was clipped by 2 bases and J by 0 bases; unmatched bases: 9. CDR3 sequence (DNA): TGTGCCAGTAGTATAAACCGGGACAGGGGATTAGTGAACACTGAAGCTTTCTTT. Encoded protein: CASSINRDRGLVNTEAFF.

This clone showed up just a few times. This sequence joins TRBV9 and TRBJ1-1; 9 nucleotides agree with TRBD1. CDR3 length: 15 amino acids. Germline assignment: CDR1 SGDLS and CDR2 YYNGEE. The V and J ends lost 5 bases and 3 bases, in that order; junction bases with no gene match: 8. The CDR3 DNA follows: TGTGCCAGCAGTTACTGGGACAGGGACGACACTGAAGCTTTCTTT. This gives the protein CASSYWDRDDTEAFF.

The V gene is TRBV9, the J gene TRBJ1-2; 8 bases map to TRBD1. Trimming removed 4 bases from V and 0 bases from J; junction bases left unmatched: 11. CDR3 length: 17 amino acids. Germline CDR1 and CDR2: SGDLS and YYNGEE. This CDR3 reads CASSSRQGWAPNYGYTF. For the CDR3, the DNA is TGTGCCAGCAGCTCTCGACAGGGGTGGGCCCCTAACTATGGCTACACCTTC. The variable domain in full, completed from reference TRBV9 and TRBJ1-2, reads DSGVTQTPKHLITATGQRVTLRCSPRSGDLSVYWYQQSLDQGLQFLIQYYNGEERAKGNILERFSAQQFPDLHSELNLSSLELGDSALYFCASSSRQGWAPNYGYTFGSGTRLTVV.

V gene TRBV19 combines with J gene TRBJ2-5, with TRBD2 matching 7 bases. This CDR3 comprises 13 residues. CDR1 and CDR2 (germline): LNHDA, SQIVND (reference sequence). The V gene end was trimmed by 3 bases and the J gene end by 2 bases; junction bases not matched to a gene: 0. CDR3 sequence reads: CASSIGGQETQYF. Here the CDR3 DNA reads TGTGCCAGTAGTATCGGGGGGCAAGAGACCCAGTACTTC.

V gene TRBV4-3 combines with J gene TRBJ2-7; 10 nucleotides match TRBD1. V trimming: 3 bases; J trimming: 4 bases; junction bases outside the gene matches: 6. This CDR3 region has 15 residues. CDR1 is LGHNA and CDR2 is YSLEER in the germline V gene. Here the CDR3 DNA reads TGCGCCAGCAGCCAGCGGACAGGGGGGATTTACGAGCAGTACTTC. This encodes CASSQRTGGIYEQYF.

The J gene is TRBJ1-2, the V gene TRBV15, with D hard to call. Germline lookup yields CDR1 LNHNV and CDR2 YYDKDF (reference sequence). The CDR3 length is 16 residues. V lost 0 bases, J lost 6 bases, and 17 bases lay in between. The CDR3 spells CATSRDGEVIENGYTF. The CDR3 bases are TGTGCCACCAGCAGAGATGGTGAGGTCATAGAGAATGGCTACACCTTC.

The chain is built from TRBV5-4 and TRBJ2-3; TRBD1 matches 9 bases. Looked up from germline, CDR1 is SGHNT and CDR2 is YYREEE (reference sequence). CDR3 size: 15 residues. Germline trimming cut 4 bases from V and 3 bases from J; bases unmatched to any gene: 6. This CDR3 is CASSRTGVRTDTQYF. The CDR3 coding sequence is TGTGCCAGCAGCAGGACAGGGGTCCGGACAGATACGCAGTATTTT. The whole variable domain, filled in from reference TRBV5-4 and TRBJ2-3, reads ETGVTQSPTHLIKTRGQQVTLRCSSQSGHNTVSWYQQALGQGPQFIFQYYREEENGRGNFPPRFSGLQFPNYSSELNVNALELDDSALYLCASSRTGVRTDTQYFGPGTRLTVL.

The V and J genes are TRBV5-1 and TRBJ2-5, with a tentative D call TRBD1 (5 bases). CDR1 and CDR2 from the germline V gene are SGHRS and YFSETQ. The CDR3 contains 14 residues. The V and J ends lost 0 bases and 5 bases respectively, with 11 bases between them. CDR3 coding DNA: TGCGCCAGCAGCTTGGAAGACCAGGGTGAGACCCAGTACTTC. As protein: CASSLEDQGETQYF.

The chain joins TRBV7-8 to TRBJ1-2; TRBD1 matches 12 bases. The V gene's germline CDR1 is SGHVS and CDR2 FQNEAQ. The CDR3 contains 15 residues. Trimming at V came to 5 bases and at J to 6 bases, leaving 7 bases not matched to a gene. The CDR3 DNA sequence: TGTGCCAGCAGCCTCCGGGACAGGGGGCTTGATGGCTACACCTTC. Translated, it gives CASSLRDRGLDGYTF.

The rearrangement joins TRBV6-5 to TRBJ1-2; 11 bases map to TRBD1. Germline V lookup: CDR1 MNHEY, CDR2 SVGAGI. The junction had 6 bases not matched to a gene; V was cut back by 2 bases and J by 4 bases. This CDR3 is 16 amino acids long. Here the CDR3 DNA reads TGTGCCAGCAGTTACGGGGGACAGGGGGGATCCTATGGCTACACCTTC. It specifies CASSYGGQGGSYGYTF.

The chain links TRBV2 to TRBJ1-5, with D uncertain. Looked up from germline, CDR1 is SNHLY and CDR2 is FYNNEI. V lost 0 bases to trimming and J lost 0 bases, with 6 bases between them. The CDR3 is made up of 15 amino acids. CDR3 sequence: CASSEAGYSNQPQHF. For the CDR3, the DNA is TGTGCCAGCAGTGAAGCGGGCTATAGCAATCAGCCCCAGCATTTT.

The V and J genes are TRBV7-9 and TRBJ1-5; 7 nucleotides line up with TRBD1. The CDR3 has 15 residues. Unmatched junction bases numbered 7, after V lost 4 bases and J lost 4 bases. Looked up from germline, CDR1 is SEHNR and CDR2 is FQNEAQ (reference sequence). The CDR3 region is CASSSDRAPNQPQHF. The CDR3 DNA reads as TGTGCCAGCAGCTCCGACAGGGCGCCAAATCAGCCCCAGCATTTT.

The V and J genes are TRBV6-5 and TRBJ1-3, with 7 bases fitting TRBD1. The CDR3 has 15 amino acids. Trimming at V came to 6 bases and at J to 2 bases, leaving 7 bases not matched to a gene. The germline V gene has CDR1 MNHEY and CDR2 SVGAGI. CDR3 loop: CASSTGVPAGNTIYF. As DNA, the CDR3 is TGTGCCAGCAGCACAGGGGTCCCGGCTGGAAACACCATATATTTT.

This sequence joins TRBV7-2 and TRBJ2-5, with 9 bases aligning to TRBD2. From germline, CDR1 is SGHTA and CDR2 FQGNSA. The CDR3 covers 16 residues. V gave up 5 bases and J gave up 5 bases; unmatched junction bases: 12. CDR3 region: CASSLGLASVGETQYF. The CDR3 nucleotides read TGTGCCAGCAGCCTCGGACTAGCGTCGGTAGGGGAGACCCAGTACTTC. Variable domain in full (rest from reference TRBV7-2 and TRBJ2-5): GAGVSQSPSNKVTEKGKDVELRCDPISGHTALYWYRQSLGQGLEFLIYFQGNSAPDKSGLPSDRFSAERTGGSVSTLTIQRTQQEDSAVYLCASSLGLASVGETQYFGPGTRLLVL.

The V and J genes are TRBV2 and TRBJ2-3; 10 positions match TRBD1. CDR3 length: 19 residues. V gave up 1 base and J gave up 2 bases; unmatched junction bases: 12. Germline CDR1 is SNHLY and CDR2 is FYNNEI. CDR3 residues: CASSEETGTGVKITDTQYF. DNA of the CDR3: TGTGCCAGCAGTGAAGAGACCGGGACAGGGGTCAAAATCACAGATACGCAGTATTTT.

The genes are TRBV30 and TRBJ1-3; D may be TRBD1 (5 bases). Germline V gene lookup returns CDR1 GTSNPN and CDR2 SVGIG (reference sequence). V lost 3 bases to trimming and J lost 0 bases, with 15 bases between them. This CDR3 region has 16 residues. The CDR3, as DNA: TGTGCCTGGAGGGGGGGGTTAGGGGACTCTGGAAACACCATATATTTT. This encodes CAWRGGLGDSGNTIYF.

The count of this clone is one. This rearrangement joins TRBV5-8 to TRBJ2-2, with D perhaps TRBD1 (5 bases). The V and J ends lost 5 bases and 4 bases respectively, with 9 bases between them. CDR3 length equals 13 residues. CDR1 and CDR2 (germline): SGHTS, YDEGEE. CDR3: CASRPTVTGELFF. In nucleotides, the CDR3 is TGTGCCAGCAGACCGACAGTCACCGGGGAGCTGTTTTTT. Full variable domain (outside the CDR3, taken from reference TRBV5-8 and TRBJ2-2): EAGVTQSPTHLIKTRGQQATLRCSPISGHTSVYWYQQALGLGLQFLLWYDEGEERNRGNFPPRFSGRQFPNYSSELNVNALELEDSALYLCASRPTVTGELFFGEGSRLTVL.

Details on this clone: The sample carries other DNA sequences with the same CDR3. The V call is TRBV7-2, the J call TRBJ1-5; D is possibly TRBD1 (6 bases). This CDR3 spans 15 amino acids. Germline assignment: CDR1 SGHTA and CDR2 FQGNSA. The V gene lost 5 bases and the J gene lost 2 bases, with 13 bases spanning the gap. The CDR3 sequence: CASSPQGGGNQPQHF. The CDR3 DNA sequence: TGTGCCAGCAGCCCACAGGGTGGAGGCAATCAGCCCCAGCATTTT.

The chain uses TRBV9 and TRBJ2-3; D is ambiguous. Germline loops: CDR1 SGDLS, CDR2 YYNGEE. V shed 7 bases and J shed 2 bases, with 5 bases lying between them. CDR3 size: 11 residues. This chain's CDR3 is CASGPTDTQYF. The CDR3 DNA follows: TGTGCCAGCGGGCCCACAGATACGCAGTATTTT. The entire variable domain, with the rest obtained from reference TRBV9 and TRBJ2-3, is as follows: DSGVTQTPKHLITATGQRVTLRCSPRSGDLSVYWYQQSLDQGLQFLIQYYNGEERAKGNILERFSAQQFPDLHSELNLSSLELGDSALYFCASGPTDTQYFGPGTRLTVL.

For the CDR3, the DNA is TGTGCCAGCAGTGCCGGGACAGTGAACACTGAAGCTTTCTTT. Encoded protein: CASSAGTVNTEAFF. V usage is TRBV27 and J usage is TRBJ1-1, with 7 bases that match TRBD1. The trim removed 5 bases at V and 0 bases at J, leaving 3 bases unmatched. In germline, CDR1 is MNHEY, CDR2 SMNVEV (reference sequence). There are 14 residues in the CDR3.

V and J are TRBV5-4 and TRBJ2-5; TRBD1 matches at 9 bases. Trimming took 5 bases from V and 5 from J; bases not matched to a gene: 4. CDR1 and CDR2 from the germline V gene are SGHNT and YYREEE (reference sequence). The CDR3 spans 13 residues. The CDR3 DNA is TGTGCCAGCAGTCGTGACAGGGGGGAGACCCAGTACTTC. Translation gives CASSRDRGETQYF.

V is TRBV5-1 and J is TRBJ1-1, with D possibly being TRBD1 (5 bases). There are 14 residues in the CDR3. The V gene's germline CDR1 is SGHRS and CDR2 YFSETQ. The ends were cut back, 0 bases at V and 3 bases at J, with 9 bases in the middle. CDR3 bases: TGCGCCAGCAGCTTGGAGACAGCCTACACTGAAGCTTTCTTT. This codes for CASSLETAYTEAFF. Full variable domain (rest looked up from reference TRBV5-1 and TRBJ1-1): KAGVTQTPRYLIKTRGQQVTLSCSPISGHRSVSWYQQTPGQGLQFLFEYFSETQRNKGNFPGRFSGRQFSNSRSEMNVSTLELGDSALYLCASSLETAYTEAFFGQGTRLTVV.

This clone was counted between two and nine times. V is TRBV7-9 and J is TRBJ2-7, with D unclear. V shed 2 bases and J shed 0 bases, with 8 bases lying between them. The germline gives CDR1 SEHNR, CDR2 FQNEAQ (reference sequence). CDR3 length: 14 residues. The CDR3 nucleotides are TGTGCCAGCAGCTTACTGTCGGGCTCCTACGAGCAGTACTTC. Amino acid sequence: CASSLLSGSYEQYF.

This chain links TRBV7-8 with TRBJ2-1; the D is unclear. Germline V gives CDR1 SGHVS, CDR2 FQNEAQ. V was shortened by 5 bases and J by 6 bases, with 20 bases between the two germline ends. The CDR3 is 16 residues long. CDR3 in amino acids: CASSPTPVTSSNEQFF. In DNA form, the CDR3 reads TGTGCCAGCAGCCCAACACCGGTGACCTCTAGCAATGAGCAGTTCTTC.

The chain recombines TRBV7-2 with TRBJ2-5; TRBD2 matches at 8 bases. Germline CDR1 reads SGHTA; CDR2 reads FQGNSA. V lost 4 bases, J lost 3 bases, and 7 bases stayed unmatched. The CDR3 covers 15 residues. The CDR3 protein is CASSSRTSSEETQYF. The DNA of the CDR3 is TGTGCCAGCAGCTCCAGGACTAGCAGTGAAGAGACCCAGTACTTC.

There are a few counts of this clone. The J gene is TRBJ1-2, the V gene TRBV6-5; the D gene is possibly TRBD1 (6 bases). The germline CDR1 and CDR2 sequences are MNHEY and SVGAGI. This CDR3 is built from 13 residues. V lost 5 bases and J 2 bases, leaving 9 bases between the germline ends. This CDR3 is CASSETGNYGYTF. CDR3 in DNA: TGTGCCAGCAGTGAAACAGGGAACTATGGCTACACCTTC.

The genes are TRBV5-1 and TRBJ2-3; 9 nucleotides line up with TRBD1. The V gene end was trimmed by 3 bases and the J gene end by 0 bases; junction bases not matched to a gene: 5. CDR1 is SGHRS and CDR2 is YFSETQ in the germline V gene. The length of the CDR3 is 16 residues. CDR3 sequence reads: CASSWGDRASTDTQYF. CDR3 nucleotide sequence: TGCGCCAGCAGCTGGGGGGACAGGGCCAGCACAGATACGCAGTATTTT.